This record covers a single T cell receptor beta chain. These data are taken from a study of control samples from healthy donors and cancer patients. Measured with immunoSEQ multiplex PCR; TCRdb has only the in-frame clones, and not every one. The sample yields roughly 130,000 clones, just under 95% seen once. Germline V gene lookup returns CDR1 LGHNA and CDR2 YNFKEQ. Trimming took off 6 bases at V and 0 bases at J, with 18 bases between the two ends. This CDR3 is 16 amino acids long. This TCR was sampled from a man aged 25 to 40 in good health. Sequences were obtained from blood. The chain is built from TRBV4-2 and TRBJ2-7; possible D gene TRBD2, 5 bases. The CDR3 loop is CASRLCEREPSYEQYF. Written as DNA, the CDR3 is TGTGCCAGCAGGCTCTGTGAGAGGGAGCCCTCCTACGAGCAGTACTTC.